Listed here are 17 T cell receptor beta chains from one sample, sequenced in a study of blood T cell repertoires in COVID-19. Clones were read by immunoSEQ multiplex PCR, and TCRdb kept only the in-frame ones, dropping some. The table lists about 45,000 clones, about 92% of them singletons. Material for sequencing was peripheral blood. The receptors were sampled from a man in his 70s with active COVID-19.

The chain is built from TRBV28 and TRBJ2-3, with 9 bases matching TRBD1. The junction had 4 bases not matched to a gene; V was cut back by 6 bases and J by 0 bases. The CDR3 length is 15 residues. Germline V gives CDR1 MDHEN, CDR2 SYDVKM. The CDR3 DNA is TGTGCCAGCAGGGGACAGGGTGCTAGCACAGATACGCAGTATTTT. Its protein is CASRGQGASTDTQYF.

The CDR3 coding sequence is TGTGCCAGCAGCCCAGCGGGAACTTGGGGAGGCTATGGCTACACCTTC. Amino acids: CASSPAGTWGGYGYTF. The genes are TRBV11-2 and TRBJ1-2; no firm D call. The V and J ends lost 5 bases and 4 bases respectively, with 20 bases between them. Germline V gene sequence: CDR1 SGHAT, CDR2 FQNNGV. The CDR3 is made up of 16 amino acids.

The chain couples TRBV6-2 or TRBV6-3 to TRBJ1-5; a possible D gene is TRBD1 (6 bases). Trimming took 6 bases from V and 6 from J, leaving 15 bases between them. There are 14 residues in the CDR3. CDR1 and CDR2 (germline): MNHEY, SVGEGT. The CDR3 bases are TGTGCCAGCAGCCAAAGCGGGGGCGGTCAGCCCCAGCATTTT. Its translation is CASSQSGGGQPQHF.

V and J are TRBV5-4 and TRBJ2-7; maybe TRBD1 (6 bases). The CDR3 consists of 14 residues. From germline, CDR1 is SGHNT and CDR2 YYREEE (reference sequence). Trimming removed 4 bases at V and 7 bases at J, with 18 bases between. The DNA of the CDR3 is TGTGCCAGCAGCCTCCGCAAATTCCAGGGGGAGCAGTACTTC. Amino acids: CASSLRKFQGEQYF. The full variable domain, with the rest looked up from reference TRBV5-4 and TRBJ2-7, is ETGVTQSPTHLIKTRGQQVTLRCSSQSGHNTVSWYQQALGQGPQFIFQYYREEENGRGNFPPRFSGLQFPNYSSELNVNALELDDSALYLCASSLRKFQGEQYFGPGTRLTVT.

This chain connects TRBV5-4 to TRBJ2-2, with 8 bases fitting TRBD2. V was pared by 5 bases and J by 5 bases, with 11 bases of the junction left unmatched. The CDR3 extends over 16 amino acids. The germline V gene encodes CDR1 SGHNT and CDR2 YYREEE (reference sequence). DNA of the CDR3: TGTGCCAGCAGTCACCCCGGGGCTAGCGGGACCGGGGAGCTGTTTTTT. Translating it yields CASSHPGASGTGELFF.

This chain uses TRBV10-3 with TRBJ2-7; 7 bases agree with TRBD1. Germline-derived CDR1 and CDR2 are ENHRY and SYGVKD. The CDR3 covers 15 residues. V was pared by 0 bases and J by 0 bases, with 2 bases of the junction left unmatched. In DNA form, the CDR3 reads TGTGCCATCAGTGAGTCGTCAGGGGGCTCCTACGAGCAGTACTTC. It codes for CAISESSGGSYEQYF.

V is TRBV29-1 and J is TRBJ2-7; TRBD1 might be the D (6 bases). The CDR3 totals 12 residues. The germline gives CDR1 SQVTM, CDR2 ANQGSEA. Trimming stripped 8 bases from V and 1 base from J, with 12 bases between. The CDR3, as DNA: TGCAGCATGCGCAGGGGATCCTACGAGCAGTACTTC. Amino acid sequence: CSMRRGSYEQYF.

The gene calls are TRBV10-3 and TRBJ1-5; D possibly corresponds to TRBD1 (6 bases). The germline V gene encodes CDR1 ENHRY and CDR2 SYGVKD. V was shortened by 3 bases and J by 3 bases, with 12 bases between the two germline ends. The CDR3 totals 15 residues. This chain's CDR3 is CAISEPGEPNQPQHF. CDR3 bases: TGTGCCATCAGTGAACCAGGGGAACCCAATCAGCCCCAGCATTTT.

CDR3 sequence (DNA): TGTGCCAGCAGCTTAGGACAGGGGATCGAGCCCCAGCATTTT. Translation gives CASSLGQGIEPQHF. The gene calls are TRBV7-9 and TRBJ1-5, with TRBD1 matching over 8 bases. The CDR3 loop spans 14 amino acids. In germline, CDR1 is SEHNR, CDR2 FQNEAQ (reference sequence). Trimming cost V 1 base and J 8 bases; bases outside gene matches: 4.

V and J are TRBV7-3 and TRBJ1-3; weak D call: TRBD1 (6 bases). The V end lost 5 bases, the J end lost 0 bases, and 8 bases lay between the germline ends. The CDR3 runs 14 residues. Looked up from germline, CDR1 is SGHTA and CDR2 is FQGTGA. CDR3 DNA: TGTGCCAGCAGCGAGACAGGCTCTGGAAACACCATATATTTT. Its translation: CASSETGSGNTIYF.

The chain is built from TRBV1 and TRBJ1-2; TRBD1, the table's D call, lacks a check against the DNA. TRBV1 is a listed pseudogene. The CDR3 consists of 14 residues. CDR3 sequence (DNA): TGCACCAGAGACCCACAGGGGCGGAAGAATGGCTACACCTTC. It specifies CTRDPQGRKNGYTF.

The rearrangement links TRBV15 to TRBJ2-7; 9 positions agree with TRBD1. This CDR3 contains 15 residues. Germline CDR1 and CDR2: LNHNV and YYDKDF (reference sequence). The V segment lost 2 bases and the J segment 4 bases; nucleotides outside the gene matches: 6. The CDR3 region is CATSRPGQGGYEQYF. As DNA, the CDR3 is TGTGCCACCAGCAGACCGGGACAGGGTGGATACGAGCAGTACTTC.

The chain employs TRBV28 and TRBJ1-6, with TRBD1 identical over 7 bases. The CDR3 is 14 residues long. Germline trimming cut 6 bases from V and 5 bases from J; bases unmatched to any gene: 4. Germline values: CDR1 MDHEN, CDR2 SYDVKM. CDR3 protein: CASRSTGDNSPLHF. CDR3 in DNA: TGTGCCAGCAGGTCAACAGGGGATAATTCACCCCTCCACTTT. The full variable domain, rest sourced from reference TRBV28 and TRBJ1-6, is DVKVTQSSRYLVKRTGEKVFLECVQDMDHENMFWYRQDPGLGLRLIYFSYDVKMKEKGDIPEGYSVSREKKERFSLILESASTNQTSMYLCASRSTGDNSPLHFGNGTRLTVT.

This clone was observed a single time. The V and J genes are TRBV27 and TRBJ2-3; possible D gene TRBD2, 6 bases. Germline CDR1 is MNHEY and CDR2 is SMNVEV (reference sequence). The germline V and J ends were trimmed by 4 bases and 0 bases, with 11 bases remaining between them. CDR3 size: 15 residues. CDR3 amino acids: CASSSRDSSTDTQYF. The DNA of the CDR3 is TGTGCCAGCAGTTCCCGGGACTCCAGCACAGATACGCAGTATTTT.

The rearrangement joins TRBV2 to TRBJ2-5, with D uncertain. Germline assignment: CDR1 SNHLY and CDR2 FYNNEI. The V gene lost 4 bases and the J gene lost 1 base, with 10 bases spanning the gap. CDR3 length equals 14 residues. The chain's CDR3 is CASSGGQIQETQYF. The DNA for the CDR3 is TGTGCCAGCAGTGGAGGCCAGATCCAAGAGACCCAGTACTTC.

This rearrangement joins TRBV11-3 to TRBJ2-1; D call uncertain. V lost 3 bases and J 7 bases, leaving 7 bases between the germline ends. From germline, CDR1 is SGHNT and CDR2 YENEEA. The CDR3 runs to 12 residues. The CDR3 protein is CASSFPGNEQFF. For the CDR3, the DNA is TGTGCCAGCAGCTTTCCCGGGAATGAGCAGTTCTTC.

V gene TRBV3-1 (or the pseudogene TRBV3-2) combines with J gene TRBJ1-1; D unclear. The CDR3 length is 12 residues. Germline CDR1 is LGHDT and CDR2 is YNNKEL (reference sequence). The V gene lost 6 bases and the J gene lost 2 bases, with 7 bases spanning the gap. The CDR3 DNA reads TGTGCCAGCAGGGCGGGCAACACTGAAGCTTTCTTT. Translating it yields CASRAGNTEAFF.